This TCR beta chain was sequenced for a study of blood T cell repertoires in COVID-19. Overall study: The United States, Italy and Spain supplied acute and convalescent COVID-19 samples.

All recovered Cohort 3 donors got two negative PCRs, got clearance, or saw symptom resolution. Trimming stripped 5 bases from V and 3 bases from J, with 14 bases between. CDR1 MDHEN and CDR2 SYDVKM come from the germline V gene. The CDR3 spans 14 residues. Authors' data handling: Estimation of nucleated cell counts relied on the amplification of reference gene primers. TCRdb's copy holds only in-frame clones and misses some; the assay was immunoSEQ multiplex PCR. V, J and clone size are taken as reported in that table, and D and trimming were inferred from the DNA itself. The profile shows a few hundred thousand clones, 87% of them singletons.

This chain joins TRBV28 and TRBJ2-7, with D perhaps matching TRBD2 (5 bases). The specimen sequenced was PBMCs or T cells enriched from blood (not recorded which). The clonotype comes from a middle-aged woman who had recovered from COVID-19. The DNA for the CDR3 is TGTGCCAGCAGTCTTCTCCAAGGAGGCTACGAGCAGTACTTC. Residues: CASSLLQGGYEQYF.